This T cell receptor (beta chain) comes out of a study of OX40 agonist ivuxolimab in advanced cancers. General study points: CD8+ T cells were the subset that, on average, had more expanded clones than CD4+. Researchers did not establish what antigens the expanded peripheral T cells target.

The assay was immunoSEQ multiplex PCR, and TCRdb's table has in-frame clones only and misses some. The data show some 80,000 clones, with approximately 88% seen just once and around 7.3% held by the top ten. The length of the CDR3 is 14 residues. Per the germline V gene, CDR1 is MNHEY and CDR2 is SVGAGI. V was pared by 3 bases and J by 4 bases, with 10 bases between. A word on this clone: What it binds is unknown.

The sequencing used CD4+ or CD8+ T cells sorted from blood, collected in a trial of the OX40 agonist ivuxolimab. The chain employs TRBV6-5 and TRBJ1-5; D unresolved. The sequence derives from an adult with an advanced solid tumor such as melanoma, head and neck, liver or kidney cancer. CDR3 region: CASSYRLGNQPQHF. CDR3 nucleotides: TGTGCCAGCAGTTATCGGTTAGGGAATCAGCCCCAGCATTTT.